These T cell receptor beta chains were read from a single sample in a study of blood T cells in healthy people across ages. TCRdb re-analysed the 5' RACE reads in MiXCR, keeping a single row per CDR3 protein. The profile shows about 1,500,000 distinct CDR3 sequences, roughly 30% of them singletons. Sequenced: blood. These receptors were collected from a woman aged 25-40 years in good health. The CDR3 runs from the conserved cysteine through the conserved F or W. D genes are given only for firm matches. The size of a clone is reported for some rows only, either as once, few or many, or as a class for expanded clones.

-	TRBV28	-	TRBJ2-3	TGTGCCAGCAGCCCCGTAGAGGGCCGACCGGGAGATACGCAGTATTTT	CASSPVEGRPGDTQYF
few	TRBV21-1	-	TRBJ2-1	TGTGCCAGCAGCAAGGGCACTAGCGGGGGGGGCTACAATGAGCAGTTCTTC	CASSKGTSGGGYNEQFF
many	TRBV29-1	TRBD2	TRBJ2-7	TGCAGCGTTCCCGGACTAGCGCCTACCTCCTACGAGCAGTACTTC	CSVPGLAPTSYEQYF
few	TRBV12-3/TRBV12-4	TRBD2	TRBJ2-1	TGTGCCAGCACGTCGCGGGAGGGGAATGAGCAGTTCTTC	CASTSREGNEQFF
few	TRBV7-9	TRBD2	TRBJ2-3	TGTGCCAGCAGCTCAAGGACTAGCGGGGATGGAGATACGCAGTATTTT	CASSSRTSGDGDTQYF
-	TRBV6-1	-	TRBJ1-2	TGTGCCAGCAGTGAAGAAGGCACGGACTATGGCTACACCTTC	CASSEEGTDYGYTF
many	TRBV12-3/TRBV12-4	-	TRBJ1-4	TGTGCCAGCTGCGACAGAACTAATGAAAAACTGTTTTTT	CASCDRTNEKLFF
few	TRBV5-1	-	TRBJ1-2	TGCGCCAGCCAGGAAGGCAACTATGGCTACACCTTC	CASQEGNYGYTF
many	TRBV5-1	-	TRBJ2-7	TGCGCCAGCAGTTTCCGGGACAAGAACGAGCAGTACTTC	CASSFRDKNEQYF
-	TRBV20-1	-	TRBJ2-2	TGCAGTGCTAGAGAAGACTGGTCCCGAACCGGGGAGCTGTTTTTT	CSAREDWSRTGELFF
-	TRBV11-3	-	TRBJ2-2	TGTGCCGGCAGCTTAGCGGGCAGGGGCCGAACCGGGGAGCTGTTTTTT	CAGSLAGRGRTGELFF
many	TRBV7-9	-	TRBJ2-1	TGTGCCAGCAGCCACCCCGACAGCTACAATGAGCAGTTCTTC	CASSHPDSYNEQFF
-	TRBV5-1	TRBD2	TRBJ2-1	TGCGCCAGCGTTGGACTAGCGGGTTCTTCCTACAATGAGCAGTTCTTC	CASVGLAGSSYNEQFF
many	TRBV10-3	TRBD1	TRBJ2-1	TGTGCCATCAGTGCCAGAGGACAGGGGCCGCTGGATGAGCAGTTCTTC	CAISARGQGPLDEQFF
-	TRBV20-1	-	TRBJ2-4	TGCAGTGCTAGAGATTTAGGGCAGGGAAGGCAAAACATTCAGTACTTC	CSARDLGQGRQNIQYF
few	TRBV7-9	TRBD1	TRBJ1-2	TGTGCCAGCAGCATACTTGGGAGGGGGCGAAATGGCTACACCTTC	CASSILGRGRNGYTF
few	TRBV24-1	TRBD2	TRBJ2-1	TGTGCCACTGCTAGCGGGGGCCGCTCCTACAATGAGCAGTTCTTC	CATASGGRSYNEQFF
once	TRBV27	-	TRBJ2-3	TGTGCCAGCAGGACAAGGGGGTGGCCAGATACGCAGTATTTT	CASRTRGWPDTQYF
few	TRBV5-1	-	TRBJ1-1	TGCGCCAGCAGCTACCCTACAGGTTCTGGCACTGAAGCTTTCTTT	CASSYPTGSGTEAFF
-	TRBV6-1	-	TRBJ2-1	TGTGCCAGCAGTGAAGCAGTAAGGGGAGGTGAGCAGTTCTTC	CASSEAVRGGEQFF
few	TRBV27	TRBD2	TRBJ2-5	TGTGCCAGCAGTCGGGGGGGAAGTGAGCAGTACTTC	CASSRGGSEQYF
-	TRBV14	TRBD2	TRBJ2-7	TGTGCCAGCAGCCAAGGGACTAGCGGAGCCTGCGAGCAGTACTTC	CASSQGTSGACEQYF
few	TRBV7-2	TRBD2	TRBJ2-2	TGTGCCAGCAGCTTAGATCATAGGACGGGAGGGGCCGGGGAGCTGTTTTTT	CASSLDHRTGGAGELFF
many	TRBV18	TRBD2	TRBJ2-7	TGTGCCAGCTCATCGGGACCGGGGAGGGTCGAGCAGTACTTC	CASSSGPGRVEQYF
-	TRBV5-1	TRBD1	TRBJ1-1	TGCGCCAGCAGGCATGGACAGGAGAACACTGAAGCTTTCTTT	CASRHGQENTEAFF
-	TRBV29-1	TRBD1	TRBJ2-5	TGCAGCTTCCGGGACAGGGTAACCGGGGAGCAGTACTTC	CSFRDRVTGEQYF
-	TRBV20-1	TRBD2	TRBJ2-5	TGCAGTGCTAGCCTTAGGACTAGCGGGGCTTACAATGAGCAGTACTTC	CSASLRTSGAYNEQYF
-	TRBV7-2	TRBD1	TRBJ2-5	TGTGCCTGCAGCTTGACAGGGTCGGCAGAGACCCAGTACTTC	CACSLTGSAETQYF
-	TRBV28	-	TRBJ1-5	TGTGCCAGTAGTTACCAGTGGATTAATCAGCCCCAGCATTTT	CASSYQWINQPQHF
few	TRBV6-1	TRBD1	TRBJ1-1	TGTGCCAGCAGCCACAGGGGTGAGACTGAAGCTTTCTTT	CASSHRGETEAFF
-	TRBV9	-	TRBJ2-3	TGTGCCAGCAGCGCGACTCCCCTAGTTAGCACAGATACGCAGTATTTT	CASSATPLVSTDTQYF
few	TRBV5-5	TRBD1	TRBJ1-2	TGTGCCAGCAGCGTACAGGGGCTGGGAGGCTACACCTTC	CASSVQGLGGYTF
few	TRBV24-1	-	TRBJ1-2	TGTGCCACCAGTGAGAAGGGGAAAACGGGCTACACCTTC	CATSEKGKTGYTF
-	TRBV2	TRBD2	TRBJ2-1	TGTGCCAGCAGTGAAGAAAGCGGGAGGGCCACGAGTGAGCAGTTCTTC	CASSEESGRATSEQFF
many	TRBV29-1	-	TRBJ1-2	TGCAGCTCACAGGGTGCGAATGGCTACACCTTC	CSSQGANGYTF
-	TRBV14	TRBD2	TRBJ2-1	TGTGCCAGCAGCCAAGATCTGGGACTAGTATACAATGAGCAGTTCTTC	CASSQDLGLVYNEQFF
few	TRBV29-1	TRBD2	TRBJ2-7	TGCAGCGCCCTTGTCCAGCGGGGGGCACACTACGAGCAGTACTTC	CSALVQRGAHYEQYF
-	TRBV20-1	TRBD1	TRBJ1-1	TGCAGTGCTAGACCCACAGGGGCGGATTCGGCTTTCTTT	CSARPTGADSAFF
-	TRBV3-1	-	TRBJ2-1	TGTGCCAGCAGCCACGGCGAGGGTTCCTACAATGAGCAGTTCTTC	CASSHGEGSYNEQFF
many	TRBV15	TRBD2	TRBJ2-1	TGTGCCACCAGCGTAACTAGCGGGGTATCCCACAATGAGCAGTTCTTC	CATSVTSGVSHNEQFF
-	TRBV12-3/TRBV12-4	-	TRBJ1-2	TGTGCCAGCAGTCAAAATTTACGGTTCGGAGGCTACACCTTC	CASSQNLRFGGYTF
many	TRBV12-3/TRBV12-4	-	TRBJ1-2	TGTGCCAGCAGTTTGGGGGCCCACAGCTATGGCTACACCTTC	CASSLGAHSYGYTF
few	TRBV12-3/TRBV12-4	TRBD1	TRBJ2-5	TGTGCCAGCAGTTTGGCTACAGGGGGCTGGTTGGAGACCCAGTACTTC	CASSLATGGWLETQYF
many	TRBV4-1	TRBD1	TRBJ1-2	TGCGCCAGCAGCCCTCGGGACAGGGGGGGTAGCTACACCTTC	CASSPRDRGGSYTF
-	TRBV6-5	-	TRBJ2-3	TGTGCCATCGGGGGCCAGGGTAGCACAGATACGCAGTATTTT	CAIGGQGSTDTQYF
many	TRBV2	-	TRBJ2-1	TGTGCCAGCAACCTAGCGAACTACAATGAGCAGTTCTTC	CASNLANYNEQFF
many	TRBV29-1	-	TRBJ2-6	TGCAGCGCGAAGAGCTCTGGGGCCAACGTCCTGACTTTC	CSAKSSGANVLTF
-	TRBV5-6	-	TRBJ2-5	TGTGCCAGCAGCTTGGTGGGGCAGACCGACCTAGAGACCCAGTACTTC	CASSLVGQTDLETQYF
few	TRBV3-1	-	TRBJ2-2	TGTGCCAGCAGCCAAAATGGCGGGGTTACCGGGGAGCTGTTTTTT	CASSQNGGVTGELFF
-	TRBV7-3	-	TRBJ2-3	TGTGCCAGCAGCCCCTTAGCGGCGGGCACAGATACGCAGTATTTT	CASSPLAAGTDTQYF
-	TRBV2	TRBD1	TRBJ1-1	TGTGCCAGCATACAGGGGTCTCTGAACACTGAAGCTTTCTTT	CASIQGSLNTEAFF
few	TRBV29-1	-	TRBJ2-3	TGCAGCGCCGACTCGTCCCGCACAGATACGCAGTATTTT	CSADSSRTDTQYF
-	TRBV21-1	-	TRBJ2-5	TGTGCCAGCAGCAAAGGGAAGGGGGCATCAGGGACCCAGTACTTC	CASSKGKGASGTQYF
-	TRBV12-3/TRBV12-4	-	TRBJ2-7	TGTGCCAGCAGTTCCACCGGGCTCTACGAGCAGTACTTC	CASSSTGLYEQYF
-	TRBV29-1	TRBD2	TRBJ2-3	TGCAGCGTTGGAACGGGAGGATCACACACAGATACGCAGTATTTT	CSVGTGGSHTDTQYF